This entry describes one T cell receptor (beta chain). Its antigen is not identified. This sample was taken from a study of cytomegalovirus exposure and HLA in healthy donors. Clones were sequenced by immunoSEQ multiplex PCR, and TCRdb holds only the in-frame ones, with some missing. In the table there are around 300,000 clones, 75% to 90% of which are singletons. Germline V gene lookup returns CDR1 DFQATT and CDR2 SNEGSKA (reference sequence). This CDR3 has 11 residues. V lost 5 bases to trimming and J lost 6 bases, with 8 bases between them. Study outcomes and limitations: Per published reports, the classifier diagnosed cytomegalovirus status with high specificity and sensitivity. TCR sequences were mostly rare, though some public TCRs occurred in many donors. First-cohort TCR clusters were later found to tend to co-occur in the 120 or so validation repertoires. The study recorded 160 or so TCR beta chains that were cytomegalovirus-associated.

V and J are TRBV20-1 and TRBJ2-1; D is perhaps TRBD1 or TRBD2 (5 bases each). Specimen: PBMCs. The receptor was isolated from a woman aged 25 to 39 in good health and CMV-seropositive. The chain's CDR3 is CSAAGANEQFF. In DNA form, the CDR3 reads TGCAGTGCTGCCGGGGCCAATGAGCAGTTCTTC.